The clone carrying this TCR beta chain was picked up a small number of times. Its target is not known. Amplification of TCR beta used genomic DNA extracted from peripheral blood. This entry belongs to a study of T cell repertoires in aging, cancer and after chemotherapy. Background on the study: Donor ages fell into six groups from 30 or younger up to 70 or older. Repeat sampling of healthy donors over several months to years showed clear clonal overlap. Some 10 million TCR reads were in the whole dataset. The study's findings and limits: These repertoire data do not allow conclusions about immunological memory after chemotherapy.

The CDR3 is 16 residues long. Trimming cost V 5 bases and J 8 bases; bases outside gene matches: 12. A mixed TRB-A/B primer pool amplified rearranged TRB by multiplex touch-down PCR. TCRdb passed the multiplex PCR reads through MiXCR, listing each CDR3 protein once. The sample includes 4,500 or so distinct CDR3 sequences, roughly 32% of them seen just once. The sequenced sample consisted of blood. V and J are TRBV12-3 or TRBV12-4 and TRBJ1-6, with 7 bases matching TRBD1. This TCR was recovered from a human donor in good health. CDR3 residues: CASSLTGASGDSPLHF. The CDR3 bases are TGTGCCAGCAGTCTAACAGGGGCGTCCGGGGATTCACCCCTCCACTTT.